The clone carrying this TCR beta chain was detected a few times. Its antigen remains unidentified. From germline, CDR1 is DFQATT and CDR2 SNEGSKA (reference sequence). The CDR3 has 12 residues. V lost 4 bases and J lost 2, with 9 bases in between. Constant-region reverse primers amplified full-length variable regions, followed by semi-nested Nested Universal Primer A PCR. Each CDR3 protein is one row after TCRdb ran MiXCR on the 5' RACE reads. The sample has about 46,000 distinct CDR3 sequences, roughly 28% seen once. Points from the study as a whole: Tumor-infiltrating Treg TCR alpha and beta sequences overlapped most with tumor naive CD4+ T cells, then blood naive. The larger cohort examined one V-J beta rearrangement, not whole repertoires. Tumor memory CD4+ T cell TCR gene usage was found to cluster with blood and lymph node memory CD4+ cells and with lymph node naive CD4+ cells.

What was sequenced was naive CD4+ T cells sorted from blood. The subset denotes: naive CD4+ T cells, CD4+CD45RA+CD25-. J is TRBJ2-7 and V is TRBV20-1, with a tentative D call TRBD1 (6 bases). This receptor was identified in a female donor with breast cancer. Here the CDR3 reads CSAIGQPYEQYF. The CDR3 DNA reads TGCAGTGCTATAGGACAGCCCTACGAGCAGTACTTC.